These 32 T cell receptor beta chains originate from one sample sequenced in a study of spatial heterogeneity in lung cancer. Study-level results: Mutation tallies in tumors tracked expanded intratumoral alpha and beta TCR counts.

The antigens for these receptors are not known. Each CDR3 protein gets one entry after TCRdb re-called the 5' RACE reads with MiXCR. The sample includes some 13,000 distinct CDR3 sequences, over 3% of them seen just once. Time point here: sample taken at primary tumor resection. Sequenced material: lung tumor tissue, taken at surgery. These receptors came from a male donor with early-stage non-small cell lung cancer.

This clonotype was found many times. The J gene is TRBJ2-1, the V gene TRBV27; 16 nucleotides align to TRBD2. CDR1 and CDR2 (germline): MNHEY, SMNVEV (reference sequence). The CDR3 runs 21 residues. Trimming cost V 3 bases and J 1 base; bases outside gene matches: 12. CDR3 bases: TGTGCCAGCAGTTTCTCTCCGGGACTAGCGGGAGGGCCGCTATCCTACAATGAGCAGTTCTTC. Translated, it gives CASSFSPGLAGGPLSYNEQFF.

V gene TRBV5-4 combines with J gene TRBJ2-1, with D unclear. Between the trimmed V and J ends, which lost 0 bases and 9 bases, there was a span of 13 bases. This CDR3 comprises 14 residues. Germline CDR1 reads SGHNT; CDR2 reads YYREEE (reference sequence). The CDR3 DNA is TGTGCCAGCAGCTTGGATAGGCCAGCTAGTGAGCAGTTCTTC. This encodes CASSLDRPASEQFF.

Ten or more counts support this clonotype. The rearrangement uses TRBV5-1 and TRBJ1-1; the match to TRBD1 covers 9 bases. V shed 4 bases, J shed 4 bases, and the junction held 8 bases outside the gene matches. The length of the CDR3 is 15 residues. Germline V gives CDR1 SGHRS, CDR2 YFSETQ. The CDR3: CASSGRTGDATEAFF. The CDR3 DNA sequence: TGCGCCAGCAGCGGGCGGACAGGGGATGCCACTGAAGCTTTCTTT.

This clonotype occurred many times. The rearrangement uses TRBV6-6 and TRBJ2-1, with D uncertain. Trimming shortened V by 6 bases and J by 0 bases, and 9 bases separated the two germline ends. CDR3 size: 14 residues. Germline values: CDR1 MNHNY, CDR2 SVGAGI (reference sequence). CDR3 in amino acids: CASRPASSYNEQFF. DNA for the CDR3: TGTGCCAGCAGACCCGCGAGCTCCTACAATGAGCAGTTCTTC.

The table lists this clonotype with many counts. The chain joins TRBV20-1 to TRBJ2-7, with 10 nucleotides matching TRBD1. CDR3 length: 14 amino acids. The V gene end was trimmed by 1 base and the J gene end by 4 bases; junction bases not matched to a gene: 4. Germline V gene data show CDR1 as DFQATT and CDR2 as SNEGSKA (reference sequence). In DNA form, the CDR3 reads TGCAGTGCTAGAGGCCCGGGACAGGGGTACGAGCAGTACTTC. Translation: CSARGPGQGYEQYF.

The rearrangement joins TRBV29-1 to TRBJ2-1; D is undetermined. V was shortened by 1 base and J by 5 bases, with 9 bases between the two germline ends. Germline CDR1 SQVTM, CDR2 ANQGSEA. The CDR3 extends over 13 amino acids. CDR3 protein: CSVEAVCNNEQFF. The CDR3 DNA sequence: TGCAGCGTTGAAGCTGTTTGTAACAATGAGCAGTTCTTC.

The chain couples TRBV20-1 to TRBJ2-1; maybe TRBD1 (5 bases). Germline-derived CDR1 and CDR2 are DFQATT and SNEGSKA (reference sequence). The CDR3 consists of 13 residues. V was trimmed by 6 bases and J by 4 bases, leaving 13 bases between them. Here the CDR3 reads CSAQTESYNEQFF. In DNA, the CDR3 is TGCAGTGCCCAGACAGAGTCGTACAATGAGCAGTTCTTC.

This clonotype rates as medium-sized (0.01 to 0.1%). This sequence joins TRBV7-9 and TRBJ1-3; D is ambiguous. From germline, CDR1 is SEHNR and CDR2 FQNEAQ (reference sequence). The length of the CDR3 is 13 residues. Trimming took off 5 bases at V and 2 bases at J, with 7 bases between the two ends. The CDR3 reads CASSLDTGNTIYF. CDR3 nucleotide sequence: TGTGCCAGCAGCCTAGACACTGGAAACACCATATATTTT.

The V and J genes are TRBV7-6 and TRBJ1-1; 7 bases agree with TRBD1. CDR1 SGHVS and CDR2 FNYEAQ come from the germline V gene. The trim removed 4 bases at V and 5 bases at J, leaving 10 bases unmatched. There are 15 residues in the CDR3. CDR3 DNA sequence: TGTGCCAGCAGCTCCGGCAGGGGGACGGGAACTGAAGCTTTCTTT. Residues: CASSSGRGTGTEAFF.

There are a few counts of this clonotype. The rearrangement links TRBV18 to TRBJ2-1, with D possibly TRBD2 on 5 matching bases. Looked up from germline, CDR1 is KGHSH and CDR2 is LQKENI. Trimming removed 7 bases from V and 5 bases from J, with 12 bases in between. The CDR3 is 13 residues long. The CDR3 is CASCTGNNNEQFF. CDR3 DNA sequence: TGTGCCAGCTGTACCGGGAATAACAATGAGCAGTTCTTC.

This clonotype was counted many times. The V gene is TRBV3-1, the J gene TRBJ1-4; tentatively, D is TRBD1 (5 bases). CDR3 length: 14 amino acids. V was shortened by 4 bases and J by 4 bases, with 10 bases between the two germline ends. Germline V gene data show CDR1 as LGHDT and CDR2 as YNNKEL (reference sequence). CDR3: CASSPGTYNEKLFF. The CDR3 DNA follows: TGTGCCAGCAGCCCGGGGACTTATAATGAAAAACTGTTTTTT. Full variable domain (remainder filled in from reference TRBV3-1 and TRBJ1-4): DTAVSQTPKYLVTQMGNDKSIKCEQNLGHDTMYWYKQDSKKFLKIMFSYNNKELIINETVPNRFSPKSPDKAHLNLHINSLELGDSAVYFCASSPGTYNEKLFFGSGTQLSVL.

This clonotype appeared many times. The chain has TRBV20-1 and TRBJ2-3; 7 nucleotides line up with TRBD2. The CDR3 length is 15 residues. Germline loops: CDR1 DFQATT, CDR2 SNEGSKA (reference sequence). Unmatched junction bases numbered 10, after V lost 3 bases and J lost 4 bases. The CDR3 spells CSARGGSRISDTQYF. CDR3 DNA: TGCAGTGCTAGGGGGGGGAGTAGAATATCAGATACGCAGTATTTT.

This clonotype occurred many times. The V call is TRBV5-1, the J call TRBJ2-1, with D possibly called TRBD1 or TRBD2 (6 bases each). The germline V and J ends were trimmed by 5 bases and 5 bases, with 14 bases remaining between them. This CDR3 is 14 amino acids long. Germline CDR1 reads SGHRS; CDR2 reads YFSETQ. CDR3 in amino acids: CASSWGAGDNEQFF. The DNA for the CDR3 is TGCGCCAGCAGTTGGGGGGCTGGTGACAATGAGCAGTTCTTC.

The chain recombines TRBV10-1 with TRBJ2-2; D is uncertain. V lost 5 bases to trimming and J lost 3 bases, with 7 bases between them. Germline V gene sequence: CDR1 WNHNN, CDR2 SYGVQD (reference sequence). The CDR3 covers 13 residues. The CDR3 reads CASSSTYTGELFF. The CDR3 DNA is TGCGCCAGCAGTTCGACGTACACCGGGGAGCTGTTTTTT.

This clonotype was detected ten times or more. V and J are TRBV12-3 or TRBV12-4 and TRBJ1-1, with D possibly TRBD1 on 6 matching bases. The CDR3 is 11 residues long. The V and J ends lost 5 bases and 7 bases respectively, with 8 bases between them. The DNA of the CDR3 is TGTGCCAGCAGTCAGGGGAGTGAAGCTTTCTTT. Its protein is CASSQGSEAFF.

Many counts were recorded for this clonotype. The chain links TRBV10-2 to TRBJ2-1, with 13 bases lining up with TRBD2. The germline gives CDR1 WSHSY, CDR2 SAAADI. J gave up 7 bases and V 0 bases, and 3 bases lay outside the gene matches. The CDR3 has 16 amino acids. CDR3 in DNA: TGCGCCAGCAGTGAGTCCCGACTAGCGGGGGGTAATGAGCAGTTCTTC. Protein: CASSESRLAGGNEQFF.

In this sample, this clonotype turned up many times. The chain employs TRBV5-1 and TRBJ1-5; TRBD1 might be the D (6 bases). Trimming took 0 bases from V and 7 from J, leaving 11 bases between them. Germline CDR1 reads SGHRS; CDR2 reads YFSETQ. This CDR3 contains 14 residues. CDR3 nucleotides: TGCGCCAGCAGCTTGGCAGGGGTGGACCAGCCCCAGCATTTT. Translation: CASSLAGVDQPQHF.

This clonotype was observed many times. This chain uses TRBV20-1 with TRBJ2-1; D not certain. Germline assignment: CDR1 DFQATT and CDR2 SNEGSKA (reference sequence). The CDR3 runs 13 residues. Trimming cost V 3 bases and J 4 bases, with 10 bases left between them. The chain's CDR3 is CSASLLIYNEQFF. The CDR3 DNA reads as TGCAGTGCTAGTCTACTAATTTACAATGAGCAGTTCTTC.

This clonotype has a handful of counts. CDR3 residues: CASSLDRRRSYGYTF. CDR3 DNA: TGTGCCAGCAGCTTAGATCGCAGGAGGTCGTATGGCTACACCTTC. The rearrangement uses TRBV7-2 and TRBJ1-2; no clear D. V lost 1 base to trimming and J lost 5 bases, with 14 bases between them. CDR3 size: 15 residues. The germline V gene encodes CDR1 SGHTA and CDR2 FQGNSA.

This clonotype was seen a handful of times. The chain couples TRBV7-9 to TRBJ1-1; a weak D match, TRBD1 (5 bases). The germline CDR1 and CDR2 sequences are SEHNR and FQNEAQ (reference sequence). The CDR3 length is 14 residues. Trimming left V 5 bases short and J 6 bases short, with 16 bases between. The CDR3 reads CASSTGAGRPEAFF. DNA for the CDR3: TGTGCCAGCAGCACCGGGGCTGGTCGCCCTGAAGCTTTCTTT.

This clonotype was counted at least ten times. J is TRBJ1-4 and V is TRBV27; possible D gene TRBD1, 6 bases. Trimming shortened V by 6 bases and J by 8 bases, and 19 bases separated the two germline ends. CDR1 and CDR2 (germline): MNHEY, SMNVEV (reference sequence). The CDR3 totals 15 residues. The CDR3 reads CASRRGRGSSEKLFF. The CDR3 DNA is TGTGCCAGCAGGCGGGGGCGTGGATCGTCGGAAAAACTGTTTTTT.

This clonotype was counted ten times or more. This chain joins TRBV5-1 and TRBJ2-2; no clear D. With 2 bases removed from V and 6 bases from J, the gap between germline ends came to 8 bases. Germline-derived CDR1 and CDR2 are SGHRS and YFSETQ. The CDR3 totals 13 residues. The DNA for the CDR3 is TGCGCCAGCAGCTTTGACGCAGCCGGGGAGCTGTTTTTT. It yields the protein CASSFDAAGELFF.

At least ten counts were recorded for this clonotype. V and J are TRBV30 and TRBJ2-2, with 10 bases matching TRBD1. This CDR3 is built from 14 residues. The trim removed 5 bases at V and 5 bases at J, leaving 5 bases unmatched. Germline CDR1 reads GTSNPN; CDR2 reads SVGIG (reference sequence). CDR3 protein: CAWDGQGGTGELFF. The CDR3 DNA is TGTGCCTGGGACGGACAGGGGGGGACCGGGGAGCTGTTTTTT.

This clonotype is medium-sized. This chain joins TRBV7-2 and TRBJ2-1; D not resolved. V lost 5 bases and J lost 8, with 7 bases in between. The CDR3 consists of 11 residues. Germline assignment: CDR1 SGHTA and CDR2 FQGNSA. The CDR3 reads CASSPQYEQFF. In DNA form, the CDR3 reads TGTGCCAGCAGCCCCCAGTATGAGCAGTTCTTC.

This clonotype was recorded many times. The genes are TRBV24-1 and TRBJ1-1, with 7 nucleotides matching TRBD1. The CDR3 sequence is 15 residues long. Losses at the gene ends were 3 bases for V and 1 base for J; bases not matched to a gene: 4. Germline CDR1 and CDR2: KGHDR and SFDVKD. The DNA for the CDR3 is TGTGCCACCAGTGATAGTAGGACAGGGAACACTGAAGCTTTCTTT. Amino acids: CATSDSRTGNTEAFF.

This clonotype has ten or more counts. The gene calls are TRBV19 and TRBJ2-2; D is perhaps TRBD1 or TRBD2 (5 bases each). V shed 7 bases and J shed 3 bases, with 15 bases lying between them. Germline V gene lookup returns CDR1 LNHDA and CDR2 SQIVND (reference sequence). The CDR3 runs to 15 residues. CDR3 sequence reads: CASKGVDSYTGELFF. CDR3 nucleotides: TGTGCCAGTAAAGGGGTGGACTCATACACCGGGGAGCTGTTTTTT.

In this sample, this clonotype turned up a few times. This chain links TRBV6-2 or TRBV6-3 with TRBJ2-3; D call uncertain. Trimming stripped 4 bases from V and 5 bases from J, with 13 bases between. Germline V CDR1 and CDR2: MNHEY, SVGEGT. The CDR3 runs 14 residues. The CDR3 coding sequence is TGTGCCAGCAGTTCTTCTGGGTGGGTAGATACGCAGTATTTT. Amino acid sequence: CASSSSGWVDTQYF.

This clonotype was seen ten or more times. V is TRBV5-1 and J is TRBJ2-7; 12 bases map to TRBD2. Per the germline V gene, CDR1 is SGHRS and CDR2 is YFSETQ. There are 16 residues in the CDR3. The ends lost 2 bases at V and 2 bases at J; junction bases unmatched: 5. The CDR3 here is CASSFGRLAGAYEQYF. For the CDR3, the DNA is TGCGCCAGCAGCTTTGGCCGACTAGCGGGGGCCTACGAGCAGTACTTC.

This clonotype was recorded a few times. The rearrangement joins TRBV7-2 to TRBJ1-5; TRBD1 is a possible D gene (5 bases). This CDR3 region has 13 residues. Trimming left V 5 bases short and J 6 bases short, with 11 bases between. Germline CDR1 and CDR2: SGHTA and FQGNSA. This CDR3 reads CASSAGRRQPQHF. In DNA, the CDR3 is TGTGCCAGCAGCGCGGGACGACGTCAGCCCCAGCATTTT.

V and J are TRBV6-1 and TRBJ2-1, with D possibly matching TRBD1 (6 bases). CDR3 length equals 14 residues. V shed 3 bases and J shed 3 bases, with 9 bases lying between them. The germline V gene has CDR1 MNHNS and CDR2 SASEGT. The CDR3 region is CASSDGQCYNEQFF. CDR3 coding DNA: TGTGCCAGCAGTGACGGACAGTGCTACAATGAGCAGTTCTTC.

The chain combines TRBV6-1 with TRBJ1-1, with D perhaps matching TRBD1 (6 bases). From germline, CDR1 is MNHNS and CDR2 SASEGT. Trimming shortened V by 6 bases and J by 1 base, and 9 bases separated the two germline ends. The CDR3 spans 13 residues. The CDR3 coding sequence is TGTGCCAGCAGAGGACAGAGGAACACTGAAGCTTTCTTT. Residues: CASRGQRNTEAFF.

This clonotype was counted many times. V and J are TRBV2 and TRBJ2-1; 12 nucleotides match TRBD2. CDR1 and CDR2 (germline): SNHLY, FYNNEI. J was trimmed by 4 bases and V by 10 bases; bases with no gene match: 11. This CDR3 contains 16 residues. The CDR3 DNA follows: TGTGCCAACTTCCCCTGGACTAGCGGGACATACAATGAGCAGTTCTTC. Its protein is CANFPWTSGTYNEQFF.